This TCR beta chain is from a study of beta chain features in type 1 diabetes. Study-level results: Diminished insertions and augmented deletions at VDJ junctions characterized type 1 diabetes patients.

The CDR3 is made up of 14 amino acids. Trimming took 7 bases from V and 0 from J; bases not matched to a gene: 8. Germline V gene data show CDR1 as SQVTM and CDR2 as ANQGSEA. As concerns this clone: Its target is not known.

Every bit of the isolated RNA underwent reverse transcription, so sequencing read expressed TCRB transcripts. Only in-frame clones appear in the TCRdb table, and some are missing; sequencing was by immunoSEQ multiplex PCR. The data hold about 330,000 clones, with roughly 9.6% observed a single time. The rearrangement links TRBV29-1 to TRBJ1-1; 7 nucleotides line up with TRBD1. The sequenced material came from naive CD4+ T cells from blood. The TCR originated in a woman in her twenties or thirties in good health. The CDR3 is CSAVGQPMNTEAFF. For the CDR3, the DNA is TGCAGCGCCGTGGGACAGCCTATGAACACTGAAGCTTTCTTT. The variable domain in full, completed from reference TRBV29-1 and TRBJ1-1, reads SAVISQKPSRDICQRGTSLTIQCQVDSQVTMMFWYRQQPGQSLTLIATANQGSEATYESGFVIDKFPISRPNLTFSTLTVSNMSPEDSSIYLCSAVGQPMNTEAFFGQGTRLTVV.